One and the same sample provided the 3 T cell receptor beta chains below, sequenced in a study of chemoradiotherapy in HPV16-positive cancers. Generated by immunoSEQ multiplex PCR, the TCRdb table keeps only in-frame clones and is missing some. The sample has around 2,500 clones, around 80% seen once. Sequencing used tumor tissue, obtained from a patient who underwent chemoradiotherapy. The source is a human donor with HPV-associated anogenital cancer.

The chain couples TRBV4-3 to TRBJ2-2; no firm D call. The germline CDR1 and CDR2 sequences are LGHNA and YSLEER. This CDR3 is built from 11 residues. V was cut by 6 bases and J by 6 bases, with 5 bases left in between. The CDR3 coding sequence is TGCGCCAGCAGTAGGGCCGGGGAGCTGTTTTTT. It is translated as CASSRAGELFF.

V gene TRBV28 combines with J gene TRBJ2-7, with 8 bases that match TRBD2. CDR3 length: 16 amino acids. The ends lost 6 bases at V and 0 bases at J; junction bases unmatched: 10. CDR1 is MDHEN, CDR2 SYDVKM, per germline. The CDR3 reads CASSSGLAGPSYEQYF. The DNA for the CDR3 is TGTGCCAGCAGCTCAGGGTTAGCGGGACCCTCCTACGAGCAGTACTTC.

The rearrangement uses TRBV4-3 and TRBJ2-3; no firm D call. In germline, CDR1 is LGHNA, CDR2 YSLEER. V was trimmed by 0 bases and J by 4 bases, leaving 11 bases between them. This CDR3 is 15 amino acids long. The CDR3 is CASSQEYRSADTQYF. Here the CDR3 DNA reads TGCGCCAGCAGCCAAGAGTACAGATCCGCAGATACGCAGTATTTT.